This T cell receptor beta chain originates from a study of blood T cell repertoires in COVID-19. Profiling relied on immunoSEQ multiplex PCR, and the TCRdb table lists in-frame clones only, not all of them. In the table there are about 330,000 clones, more than 85% of which are singletons. Germline V gene lookup returns CDR1 SGHDT and CDR2 YYEEEE. The trim removed 2 bases at V and 1 base at J, leaving 4 bases unmatched. This CDR3 spans 15 amino acids. The sequenced material came from PBMCs or T cells enriched from blood (not recorded which). The sequence was collected from a young woman who had recovered from COVID-19. The chain combines TRBV5-6 with TRBJ1-2; 8 positions agree with TRBD1. In nucleotides, the CDR3 is TGTGCCAGCAGCTTTCAGGGGGCGCGTAACTATGGCTACACCTTC. Translating it yields CASSFQGARNYGYTF.